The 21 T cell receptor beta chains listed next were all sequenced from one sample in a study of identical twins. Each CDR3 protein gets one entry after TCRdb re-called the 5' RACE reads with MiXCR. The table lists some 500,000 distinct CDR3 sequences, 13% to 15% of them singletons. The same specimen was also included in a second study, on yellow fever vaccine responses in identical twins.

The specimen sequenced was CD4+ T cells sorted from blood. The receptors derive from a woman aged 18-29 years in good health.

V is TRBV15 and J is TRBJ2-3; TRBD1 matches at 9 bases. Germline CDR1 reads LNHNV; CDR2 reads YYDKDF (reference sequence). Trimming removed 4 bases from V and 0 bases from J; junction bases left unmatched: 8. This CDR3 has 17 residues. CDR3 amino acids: CATSTGQGKTSTDTQYF. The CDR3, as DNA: TGTGCCACCAGCACGGGACAGGGCAAAACTAGCACAGATACGCAGTATTTT.

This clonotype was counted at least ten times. The CDR3 region has the DNA TGTGCCAGCAGCTTGGTCAGCGGGAGAGCTGAAGATACGCAGTATTTT. Its translation is CASSLVSGRAEDTQYF. The chain has TRBV5-6 and TRBJ2-3, with 8 bases that match TRBD2. The CDR3 covers 16 residues. V was clipped by 0 bases and J by 5 bases; unmatched bases: 8. The germline V gene encodes CDR1 SGHDT and CDR2 YYEEEE.

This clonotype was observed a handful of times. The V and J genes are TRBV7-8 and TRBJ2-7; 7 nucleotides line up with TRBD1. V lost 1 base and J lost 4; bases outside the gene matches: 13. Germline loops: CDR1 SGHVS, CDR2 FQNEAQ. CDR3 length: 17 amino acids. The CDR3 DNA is TGTGCCAGCAGCTTAGTTAAGGGCACAGGGGAAGGGTACGAGCAGTACTTC. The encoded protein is CASSLVKGTGEGYEQYF.

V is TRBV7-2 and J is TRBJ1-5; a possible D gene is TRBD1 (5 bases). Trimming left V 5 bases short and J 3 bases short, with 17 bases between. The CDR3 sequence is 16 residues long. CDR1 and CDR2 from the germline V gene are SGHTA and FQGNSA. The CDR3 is CASSQLGQALNQPQHF. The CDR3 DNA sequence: TGTGCCAGCAGCCAGTTGGGGCAAGCCCTCAATCAGCCCCAGCATTTT.

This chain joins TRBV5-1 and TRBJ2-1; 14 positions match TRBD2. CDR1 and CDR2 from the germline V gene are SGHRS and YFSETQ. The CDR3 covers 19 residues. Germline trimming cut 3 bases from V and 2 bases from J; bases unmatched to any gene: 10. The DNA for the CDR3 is TGCGCCAGCAGCTCGCTCGGGACTAGCGGGAGTAGAACCTACAATGAGCAGTTCTTC. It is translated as CASSSLGTSGSRTYNEQFF. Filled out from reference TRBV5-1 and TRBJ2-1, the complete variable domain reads KAGVTQTPRYLIKTRGQQVTLSCSPISGHRSVSWYQQTPGQGLQFLFEYFSETQRNKGNFPGRFSGRQFSNSRSEMNVSTLELGDSALYLCASSSLGTSGSRTYNEQFFGPGTRLTVL.

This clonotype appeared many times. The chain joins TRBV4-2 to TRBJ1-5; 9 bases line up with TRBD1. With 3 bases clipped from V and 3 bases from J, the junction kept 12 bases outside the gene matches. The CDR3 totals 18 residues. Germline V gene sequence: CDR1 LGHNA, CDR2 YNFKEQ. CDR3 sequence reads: CASSHDAGTGYNNQPQHF. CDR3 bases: TGTGCCAGCAGCCATGATGCGGGGACAGGGTATAACAATCAGCCCCAGCATTTT.

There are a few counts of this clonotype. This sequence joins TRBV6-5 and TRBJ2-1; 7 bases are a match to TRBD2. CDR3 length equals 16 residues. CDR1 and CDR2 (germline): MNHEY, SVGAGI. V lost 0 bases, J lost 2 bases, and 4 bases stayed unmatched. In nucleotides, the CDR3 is TGTGCCAGCAGTTACTCGGGCGGGGGACCCTACAATGAGCAGTTCTTC. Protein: CASSYSGGGPYNEQFF.

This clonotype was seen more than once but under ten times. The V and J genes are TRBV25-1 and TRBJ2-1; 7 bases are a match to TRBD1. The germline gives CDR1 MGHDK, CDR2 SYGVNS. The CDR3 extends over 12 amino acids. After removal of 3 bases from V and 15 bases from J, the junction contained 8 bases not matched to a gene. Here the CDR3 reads CASSDAGTVRFF. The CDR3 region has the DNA TGTGCCAGCAGTGATGCCGGGACAGTTAGGTTCTTC. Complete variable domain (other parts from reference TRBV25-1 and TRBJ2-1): EADIYQTPRYLVIGTGKKITLECSQTMGHDKMYWYQQDPGMELHLIHYSYGVNSTEKGDLSSESTVSRIRTEHFPLTLESARPSHTSQYLCASSDAGTVRFFGPGTRLTVL.

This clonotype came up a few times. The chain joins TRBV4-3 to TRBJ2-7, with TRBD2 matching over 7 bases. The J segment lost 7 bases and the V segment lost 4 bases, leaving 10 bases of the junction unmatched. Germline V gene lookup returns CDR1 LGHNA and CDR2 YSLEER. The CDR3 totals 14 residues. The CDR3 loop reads CASSPAAGEGEQYF. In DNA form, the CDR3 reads TGCGCCAGCAGCCCCGCTGCGGGAGAGGGGGAGCAGTACTTC.

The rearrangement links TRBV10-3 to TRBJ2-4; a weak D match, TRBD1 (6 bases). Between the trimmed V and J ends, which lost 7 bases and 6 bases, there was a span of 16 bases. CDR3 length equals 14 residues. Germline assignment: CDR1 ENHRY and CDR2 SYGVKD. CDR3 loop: CAIIEPGTTNIQYF. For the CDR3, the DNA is TGTGCCATCATAGAACCCGGGACAACAAACATTCAGTACTTC.

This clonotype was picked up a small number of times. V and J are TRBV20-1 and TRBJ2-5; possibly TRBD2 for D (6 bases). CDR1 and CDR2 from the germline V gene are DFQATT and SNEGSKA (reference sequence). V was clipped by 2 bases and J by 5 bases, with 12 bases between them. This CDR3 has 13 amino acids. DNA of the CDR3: TGCAGTGCTAGATCTAGCGTTACGGAGACCCAGTACTTC. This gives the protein CSARSSVTETQYF.

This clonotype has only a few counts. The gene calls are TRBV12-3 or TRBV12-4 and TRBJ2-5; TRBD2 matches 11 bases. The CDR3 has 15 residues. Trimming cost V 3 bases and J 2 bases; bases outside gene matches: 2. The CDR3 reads CASSLTSGTQETQYF. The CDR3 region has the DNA TGTGCCAGCAGTTTGACTAGCGGGACGCAAGAGACCCAGTACTTC.

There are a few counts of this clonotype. CDR3 residues: CASSQTGSGANVLTF. The CDR3 nucleotides are TGTGCCAGCAGCCAGACAGGGTCTGGGGCCAACGTCCTGACTTTC. The V call is TRBV7-3, the J call TRBJ2-6, with TRBD1 identical over 7 bases. CDR3 length: 15 residues. Germline V gene sequence: CDR1 SGHTA, CDR2 FQGTGA. J was trimmed by 1 base and V by 5 bases; bases with no gene match: 2.

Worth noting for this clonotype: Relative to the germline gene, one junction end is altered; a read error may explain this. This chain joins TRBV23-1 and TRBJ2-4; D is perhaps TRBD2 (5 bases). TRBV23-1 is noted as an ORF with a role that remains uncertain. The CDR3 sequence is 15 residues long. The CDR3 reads CASSPPPLAKNIHYF. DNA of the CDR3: TGCGCCAGCAGTCCCCCTCCCCTAGCCAAAAACATTCATTACTTC.

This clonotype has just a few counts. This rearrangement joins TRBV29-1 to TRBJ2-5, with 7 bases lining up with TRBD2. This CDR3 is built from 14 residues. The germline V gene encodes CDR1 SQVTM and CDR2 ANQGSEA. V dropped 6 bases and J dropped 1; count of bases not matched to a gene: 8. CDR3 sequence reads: CSVAGRGIQETQYF. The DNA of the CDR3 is TGCAGCGTGGCGGGGCGGGGGATCCAAGAGACCCAGTACTTC.

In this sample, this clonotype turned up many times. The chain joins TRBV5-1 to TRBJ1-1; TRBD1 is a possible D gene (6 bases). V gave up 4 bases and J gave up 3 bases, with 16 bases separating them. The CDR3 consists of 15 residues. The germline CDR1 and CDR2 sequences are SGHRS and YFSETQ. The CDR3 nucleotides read TGCGCCAGCAGCCCCAATGACAGGCCCTACACTGAAGCTTTCTTT. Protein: CASSPNDRPYTEAFF.

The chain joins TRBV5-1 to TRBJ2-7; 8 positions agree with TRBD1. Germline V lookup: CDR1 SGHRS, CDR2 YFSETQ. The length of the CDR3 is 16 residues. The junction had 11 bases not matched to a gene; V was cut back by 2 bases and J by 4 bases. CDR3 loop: CASSLAWTGKVYEQYF. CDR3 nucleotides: TGCGCCAGCAGCTTAGCCTGGACAGGGAAAGTTTACGAGCAGTACTTC.

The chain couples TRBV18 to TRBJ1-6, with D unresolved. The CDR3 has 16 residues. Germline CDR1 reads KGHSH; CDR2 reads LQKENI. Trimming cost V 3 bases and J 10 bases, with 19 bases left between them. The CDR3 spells CASSPKPRVFQSPLHF. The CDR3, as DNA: TGTGCCAGCTCACCCAAGCCGAGGGTGTTCCAATCACCCCTCCACTTT.

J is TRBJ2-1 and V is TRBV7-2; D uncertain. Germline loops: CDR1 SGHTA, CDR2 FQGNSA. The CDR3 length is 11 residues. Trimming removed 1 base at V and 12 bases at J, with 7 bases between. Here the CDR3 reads CASSLEARQFF. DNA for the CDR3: TGTGCCAGCAGCTTAGAGGCACGGCAGTTCTTC.

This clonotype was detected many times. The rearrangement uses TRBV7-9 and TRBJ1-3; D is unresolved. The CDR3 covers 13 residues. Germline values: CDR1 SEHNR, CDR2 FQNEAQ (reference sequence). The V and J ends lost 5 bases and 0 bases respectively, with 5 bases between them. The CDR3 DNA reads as TGTGCCAGCAGCCTCTACTCTGGAAACACCATATATTTT. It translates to CASSLYSGNTIYF.

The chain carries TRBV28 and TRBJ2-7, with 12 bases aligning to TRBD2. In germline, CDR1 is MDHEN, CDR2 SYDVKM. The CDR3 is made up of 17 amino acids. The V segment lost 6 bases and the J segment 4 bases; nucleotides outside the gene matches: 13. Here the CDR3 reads CASRPSGGARSAYEQYF. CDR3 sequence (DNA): TGTGCCAGCAGACCTAGCGGGGGGGCCCGAAGTGCATACGAGCAGTACTTC.